Each of the 14 T cell receptor beta chains below was sequenced from the same sample in a study of T cells in Graves' hyperthyroidism and ophthalmopathy. TCR beta CDR3 sequences were amplified from RNA transcripts. HTBI primers were employed in a first-round RT-PCR of the TCR CDR3. From the multiplex PCR reads, TCRdb called clonotypes with MiXCR, one entry per CDR3 protein. The data show fewer than 500,000 distinct CDR3 sequences, with approximately 14% seen just once and around a fifth held by the top ten. The sample consisted of blood. The receptor source for this set is a woman between 25 and 40 years old with Graves' ophthalmopathy.

Ten or more counts support this clonotype. The chain is built from TRBV5-1 and TRBJ2-3, with 10 positions matching TRBD1. The junction had 9 bases not matched to a gene; V was cut back by 5 bases and J by 3 bases. Per germline, CDR1 SGHRS and CDR2 YFSETQ. The CDR3 has 16 residues. CDR3 amino acids: CASSRPRDRGTDTQYF. In DNA, the CDR3 is TGCGCCAGCAGTCGCCCCCGGGACAGGGGAACAGATACGCAGTATTTT.

This chain joins TRBV30 and TRBJ1-6; 8 bases fit TRBD1. The V gene's germline CDR1 is GTSNPN and CDR2 SVGIG (reference sequence). Trimming removed 5 bases from V and 8 bases from J; junction bases left unmatched: 5. The CDR3 is 13 residues long. CDR3 protein: CAWSDRGDSPLHF. For the CDR3, the DNA is TGTGCCTGGTCTGACAGGGGAGATTCACCCCTCCACTTT. Full variable domain (missing parts from reference TRBV30 and TRBJ1-6): SQTIHQWPATLVQPVGSPLSLECTVEGTSNPNLYWYRQAAGRGLQLLFYSVGIGQISSEVPQNLSASRPQDRQFILSSKKLLLSDSGFYLCAWSDRGDSPLHFGNGTRLTVT.

This clonotype has at least ten counts. The V call is TRBV5-6, the J call TRBJ1-5; D unresolved. CDR1 SGHDT and CDR2 YYEEEE come from the germline V gene. Trimming pared 2 bases from V and 0 bases from J, leaving 15 bases between. CDR3 length: 17 amino acids. For the CDR3, the DNA is TGTGCCAGCAGCTTTTTATTATGGGAAAATAGCAATCAGCCCCAGCATTTT. Protein: CASSFLLWENSNQPQHF.

This clonotype was seen repeatedly, ten times or more. The chain couples TRBV11-2 to TRBJ2-1; possible D gene TRBD1, 5 bases. CDR3 size: 12 residues. V lost 3 bases and J 10 bases, leaving 10 bases between the germline ends. CDR1 is SGHAT and CDR2 is FQNNGV in the germline V gene. CDR3 coding DNA: TGTGCCAGCAGCTTCACACAGGAAGAGCAGTTCTTC. The encoded protein is CASSFTQEEQFF.

This clonotype has a count of ten or more. The chain couples TRBV6-1 to TRBJ1-2, with D hard to call. The germline V and J ends were trimmed by 6 bases and 1 base, with 33 bases remaining between them. The CDR3 spans 21 residues. Germline values: CDR1 MNHNS, CDR2 SASEGT. The CDR3 coding sequence is TGTGCCAGCAGGAATAACCGGGATCCTTTTGTGTGGCGAGTAGTTAACTATGGCTACACCTTC. Amino acid sequence: CASRNNRDPFVWRVVNYGYTF.

This clonotype was observed many times. The chain employs TRBV7-2 and TRBJ1-2; D is unresolved. Germline-derived CDR1 and CDR2 are SGHTA and FQGNSA. The CDR3 loop spans 14 amino acids. V was clipped by 4 bases and J by 3 bases, with 12 bases between them. The CDR3 reads CASSSIANDYGYTF. The CDR3 DNA sequence: TGTGCCAGCAGCTCCATTGCGAATGACTATGGCTACACCTTC.

The CDR3 nucleotides read TGTGCCATCAGACGGACTAGCGGGGGCCAGTACTTC. It is translated as CAIRRTSGGQYF. The chain joins TRBV10-3 to TRBJ2-5; 13 nucleotides match TRBD2. Germline trimming cut 6 bases from V and 10 bases from J; bases unmatched to any gene: 2. CDR3 length: 12 residues. The germline gives CDR1 ENHRY, CDR2 SYGVKD.

Comments on this clonotype: A read error may explain this, as a much larger clone is one base away. The chain couples TRBV20-1 to TRBJ1-5; possible D gene TRBD1, 5 bases. Germline CDR1 reads DFQATT; CDR2 reads SNEGSKA (reference sequence). The CDR3 consists of 18 residues. The V and J ends lost 8 bases and 0 bases respectively, with 26 bases between them. In DNA, the CDR3 is TGCAGTACCATCTCCGGGGCAGGGATCGAGGGTAGCAATCAGCCCCAGCATTTT. Translated: CSTISGAGIEGSNQPQHF.

This clonotype was counted at least ten times. The chain has TRBV27 and TRBJ2-7; the match to TRBD2 covers 8 bases. Germline V gene lookup returns CDR1 MNHEY and CDR2 SMNVEV (reference sequence). Trimming cost V 3 bases and J 0 bases; bases outside gene matches: 4. This CDR3 has 15 residues. CDR3 in DNA: TGTGCCAGCAGTTTTAGGAGCGGGAGCTCCTACGAGCAGTACTTC. It codes for CASSFRSGSSYEQYF.

This clonotype occurred many times. This chain joins TRBV11-1 and TRBJ2-1, with 15 bases matching TRBD2. J gave up 8 bases and V 4 bases, and 12 bases lay outside the gene matches. Germline-derived CDR1 and CDR2 are SGHAT and FQDESV (reference sequence). The CDR3 extends over 18 amino acids. CDR3 DNA sequence: TGTGCCAGCAGCTCAGCGGGACTAGCGGGGGGCCCGTTCGATGAGCAGTTCTTC. Amino acid sequence: CASSSAGLAGGPFDEQFF.

There are many counts of this clonotype. J is TRBJ1-2 and V is TRBV27; D uncertain. Trimming shortened V by 6 bases and J by 4 bases, and 15 bases separated the two germline ends. The germline CDR1 and CDR2 sequences are MNHEY and SMNVEV (reference sequence). This CDR3 has 14 residues. The CDR3 loop reads CASSRSDRIYGYTF. CDR3 coding DNA: TGTGCCAGCAGCAGGAGCGATCGGATCTATGGCTACACCTTC.

The V and J genes are TRBV5-1 and TRBJ1-6, with D unclear. The V gene lost 4 bases and the J gene lost 9 bases, with 11 bases spanning the gap. Germline CDR1 and CDR2: SGHRS and YFSETQ. This CDR3 is 13 amino acids long. DNA for the CDR3: TGCGCCAGCAGCCTCTCAAGTAGTTCACCCCTCCACTTT. Translating it yields CASSLSSSSPLHF.

This clonotype was counted ten times or more. The rearrangement uses TRBV6-1 and TRBJ1-6, with TRBD1 matching over 9 bases. Trimming took 6 bases from V and 9 from J; bases not matched to a gene: 9. The length of the CDR3 is 15 residues. Germline V lookup: CDR1 MNHNS, CDR2 SASEGT. In DNA form, the CDR3 reads TGTGCCAGCAGAGCAGGACAGGGGTGGATTTCACCCCTCCACTTT. This encodes CASRAGQGWISPLHF.

This clonotype was detected a few times. The rearrangement joins TRBV19 to TRBJ2-3, with a possible D match to TRBD2 (6 bases). CDR1 and CDR2 from the germline V gene are LNHDA and SQIVND (reference sequence). The germline V and J ends were trimmed by 1 base and 1 base, with 6 bases remaining between them. This CDR3 contains 14 residues. The CDR3 reads CASSIAGGTDTQYF. The CDR3 DNA reads TGTGCCAGTAGTATAGCGGGGGGCACAGATACGCAGTATTTT.